This paragraph reports one T cell receptor beta chain. The antigen is not known. This sample is drawn from a study of CD8 T cell repertoires and HIV-1 epitope variants. For the study at large: Each of Twenty-five Gag and Nef epitope peptides stimulated a separate culture. Controls included no peptide, Ebola AY9 epitope, and a CMV, EBV, flu pool.

In germline, CDR1 is MNHEY, CDR2 SVGAGI. The CDR3 contains 15 residues. Trimming at V came to 0 bases and at J to 5 bases, leaving 4 bases not matched to a gene. Sequencing was performed with immunoSEQ multiplex PCR; in TCRdb, only in-frame clones are kept and a portion is missing. Of some 5,000 clones in the sample, roughly two thirds were seen once. The source material was cultured CD8+ T cells derived from PBMCs. The chain combines TRBV6-5 with TRBJ1-5, with TRBD1 identical over 7 bases. The TCR sequence derives from a male donor with HIV. In DNA, the CDR3 is TGTGCCAGCAGTTACTCTCCGGGACAGTATCAGCCCCAGCATTTT. It specifies CASSYSPGQYQPQHF.